Listed below are T cell receptor beta chains from one sample, sequenced in a study of OX40 agonist ivuxolimab in advanced cancers. Only in-frame clones appear in the TCRdb table, and some are missing; sequencing was by immunoSEQ multiplex PCR. The repertoire holds 68,000 or so clones, with more than 85% as singletons. This specimen consisted of CD4+ or CD8+ T cells sorted from blood, obtained in a trial of the OX40 agonist ivuxolimab. These receptors were collected from an adult with an advanced solid tumor such as melanoma, head and neck, liver or kidney cancer. CDR3s include the opening cysteine and the closing phenylalanine or tryptophan. D genes are given only for firm matches. Clone size is not always given. Where it is, it says once, few, many or a class for expanded clones.

cdr3_aa,cdr3_nt,j_call,d_call,clone_size,v_call
CASSSGTGVNEQFF,TGTGCCAGCAGTTCCGGGACAGGGGTCAATGAGCAGTTCTTC,TRBJ2-1,TRBD1,-,TRBV28
CASRYPGGDGSEQYF,TGTGCCAGCAGATATCCAGGAGGGGACGGCAGCGAGCAGTACTTC,TRBJ2-7,-,-,TRBV2
CASSLPGTGTYEQYF,TGTGCCAGCAGTCTCCCCGGGACAGGGACCTACGAGCAGTACTTC,TRBJ2-7,TRBD1,-,TRBV6-6
CAWSPRQGLQETQYF,TGTGCCTGGAGCCCCCGACAGGGGCTACAAGAGACCCAGTACTTC,TRBJ2-5,TRBD1,-,TRBV30
CASSRDTTDTQYF,TGTGCCAGCAGTCGGGACACCACAGATACGCAGTATTTT,TRBJ2-3,-,-,TRBV7-9
CASSLEQGAGTSAPYEQYF,TGTGCCAGCAGCTTAGAGCAGGGAGCCGGGACTAGCGCTCCCTACGAGCAGTACTTC,TRBJ2-7,TRBD2,-,TRBV7-9
CASSLSETQYF,TGTGCCAGCAGCTTGTCAGAGACCCAGTACTTC,TRBJ2-5,-,-,TRBV11-2
CASSLGTGAPVGELFF,TGTGCCAGCAGCCTGGGGACAGGGGCCCCGGTCGGGGAGCTGTTTTTT,TRBJ2-2,TRBD1,-,TRBV5-6
CASSESTVSRGYTF,TGTGCCAGCAGTGAATCGACAGTCTCCAGGGGCTACACCTTC,TRBJ1-2,-,-,TRBV6-1
CASSESGQPNEKLFF,TGTGCCAGCAGTGAATCGGGACAGCCTAATGAAAAACTGTTTTTT,TRBJ1-4,TRBD1,-,TRBV25-1
CAWSPTGPYEQYF,TGTGCCTGGAGTCCGACAGGCCCCTACGAGCAGTACTTC,TRBJ2-7,-,-,TRBV30
CASSVDPASYNEQFF,TGTGCCAGCAGCGTTGATCCTGCCAGCTACAATGAGCAGTTCTTC,TRBJ2-1,-,-,TRBV9
CAITGQSNTGELFF,TGTGCCATCACGGGACAATCGAACACCGGGGAGCTGTTTTTT,TRBJ2-2,-,-,TRBV10-3
CASSEEGLLFF,TGCGCCAGCAGTGAAGAGGGTTTATTGTTTTTT,TRBJ1-4,-,-,TRBV10-2
CASSFAGTDLETQYF,TGTGCCAGCAGCTTCGCCGGGACAGACCTAGAGACCCAGTACTTC,TRBJ2-5,TRBD1,-,TRBV7-9
CASSPTGWGYEQYF,TGTGCCAGCAGCCCCACAGGGTGGGGGTACGAGCAGTACTTC,TRBJ2-7,-,-,TRBV9
CASSKERWQGPGQYF,TGTGCCAGCAGCAAAGAGCGTTGGCAGGGACCGGGGCAGTACTTC,TRBJ2-7,-,once,TRBV21-1
CASSLALGQGETQYF,TGTGCCAGCAGCTTAGCGCTTGGGCAGGGGGAGACCCAGTACTTC,TRBJ2-5,-,-,TRBV7-8
CASSSPLQLAGGHNEQFF,TGTGCCAGCAGTTCTCCCCTGCAACTAGCGGGAGGACATAATGAGCAGTTCTTC,TRBJ2-1,TRBD2,once,TRBV28
CAIQGLLDTEAFF,TGTGCCATCCAGGGCTTGTTGGACACTGAAGCTTTCTTT,TRBJ1-1,-,-,TRBV10-3
CASSSGTVFEQYF,TGTGCCAGCAGTTCCGGGACGGTGTTCGAGCAGTACTTC,TRBJ2-7,-,-,TRBV6-1
CASSEDVYGYTF,TGTGCCAGCAGTGAGGACGTCTATGGCTACACCTTC,TRBJ1-2,-,-,TRBV25-1
CASSESTSGGPNEQFF,TGCGCCAGCAGCGAATCGACTAGCGGGGGGCCCAATGAGCAGTTCTTC,TRBJ2-1,TRBD2,once,TRBV5-1
CASSLAVLIGANTGELFF,TGTGCCAGTTCTTTAGCGGTTTTAATCGGGGCGAACACCGGGGAGCTGTTTTTT,TRBJ2-2,-,-,TRBV19